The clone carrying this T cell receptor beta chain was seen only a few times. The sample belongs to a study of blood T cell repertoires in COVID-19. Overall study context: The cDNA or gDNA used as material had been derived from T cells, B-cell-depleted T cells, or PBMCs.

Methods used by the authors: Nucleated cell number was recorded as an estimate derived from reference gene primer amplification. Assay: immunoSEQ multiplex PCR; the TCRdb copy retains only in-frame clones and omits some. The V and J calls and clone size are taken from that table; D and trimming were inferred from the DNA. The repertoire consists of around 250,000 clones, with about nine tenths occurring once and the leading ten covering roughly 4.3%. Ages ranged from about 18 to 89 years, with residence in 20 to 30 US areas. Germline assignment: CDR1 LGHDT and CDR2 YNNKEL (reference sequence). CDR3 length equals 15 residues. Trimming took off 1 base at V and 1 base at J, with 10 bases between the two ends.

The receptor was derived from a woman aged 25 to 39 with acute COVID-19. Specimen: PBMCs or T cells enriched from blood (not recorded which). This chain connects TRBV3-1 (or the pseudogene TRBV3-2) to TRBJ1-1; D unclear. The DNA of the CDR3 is TGTGCCAGCAGCCAAGGGGGAGGGCCGAACACTGAAGCTTTCTTT. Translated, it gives CASSQGGGPNTEAFF.